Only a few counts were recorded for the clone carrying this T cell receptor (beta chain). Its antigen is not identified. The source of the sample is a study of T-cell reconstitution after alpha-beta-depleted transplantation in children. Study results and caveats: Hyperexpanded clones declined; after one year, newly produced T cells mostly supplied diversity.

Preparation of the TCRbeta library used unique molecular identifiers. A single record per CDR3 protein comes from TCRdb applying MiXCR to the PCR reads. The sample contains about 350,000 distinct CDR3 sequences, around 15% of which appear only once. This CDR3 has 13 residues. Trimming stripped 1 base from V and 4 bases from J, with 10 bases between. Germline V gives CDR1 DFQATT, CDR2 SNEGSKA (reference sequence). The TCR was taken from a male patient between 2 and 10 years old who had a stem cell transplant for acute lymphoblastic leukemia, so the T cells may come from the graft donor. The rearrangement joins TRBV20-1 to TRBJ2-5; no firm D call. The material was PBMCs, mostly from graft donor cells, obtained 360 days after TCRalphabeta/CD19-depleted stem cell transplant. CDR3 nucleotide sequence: TGCAGTGCTAGAGCTCCTAGTACAGAGACCCAGTACTTC. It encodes CSARAPSTETQYF.